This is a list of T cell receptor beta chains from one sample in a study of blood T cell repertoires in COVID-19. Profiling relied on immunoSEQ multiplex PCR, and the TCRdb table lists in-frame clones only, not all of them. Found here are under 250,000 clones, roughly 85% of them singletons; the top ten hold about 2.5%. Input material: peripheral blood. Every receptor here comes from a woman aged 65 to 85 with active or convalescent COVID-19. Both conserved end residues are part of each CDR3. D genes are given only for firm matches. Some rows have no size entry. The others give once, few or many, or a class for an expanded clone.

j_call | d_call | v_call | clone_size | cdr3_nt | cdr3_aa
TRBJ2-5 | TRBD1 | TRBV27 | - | TGTGCCAGCAATCTACAGGGGGCGGGGGAGACCCAGTACTTC | CASNLQGAGETQYF
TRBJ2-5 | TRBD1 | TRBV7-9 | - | TGTGCCAGCAGCACAACAGGGGGCAGGGAGACCCAGTACTTC | CASSTTGGRETQYF
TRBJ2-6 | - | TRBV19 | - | TGTGCCAGCGACAGGAGATCTGGGGCCAACGTCCTGACTTTC | CASDRRSGANVLTF
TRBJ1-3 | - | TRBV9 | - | TGTGCCAGCAGCGTCCGGGGCTCTGGAAACACCATATATTTT | CASSVRGSGNTIYF
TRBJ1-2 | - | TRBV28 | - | TGTGCCAGCAGTCTACCGGGAGGGGGTGGGATCTATGGCTACACCTTC | CASSLPGGGGIYGYTF
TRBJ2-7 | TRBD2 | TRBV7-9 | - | TGTGCCAGCACGGTGCAGAGCGGGAGGGTCTACGAGCAGTACTTC | CASTVQSGRVYEQYF
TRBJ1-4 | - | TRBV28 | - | TGTGCCAGCAGTACCCTTGGGGTCGGGGGAAAACTGTTTTTT | CASSTLGVGGKLFF
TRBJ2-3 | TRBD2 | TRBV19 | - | TGTGCCAGTAGTATAGGCGGGGGGGAATCTGACACGCAGTATTTT | CASSIGGGESDTQYF
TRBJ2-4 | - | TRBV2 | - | TGTGCCAGCAGTCCTTGGACACTTCAGTACTTC | CASSPWTLQYF
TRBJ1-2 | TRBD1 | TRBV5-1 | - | TGCGCCAGCAGCTCGACAGGGAACTATGGCTACACCTTC | CASSSTGNYGYTF
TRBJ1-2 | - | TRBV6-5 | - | TGTGCCAGCAGTCCCAACGGGTACGGCTACACCTTC | CASSPNGYGYTF
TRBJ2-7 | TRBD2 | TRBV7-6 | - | TGTGCCAGCAGCCAAGAAGTAGCGGGAATGCACGAGCAGTACTTC | CASSQEVAGMHEQYF
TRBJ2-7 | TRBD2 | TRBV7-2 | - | TGTGCCAGCAGCTTAGTGCGGGGGGGCGGCAACGAGCAGTACTTC | CASSLVRGGGNEQYF
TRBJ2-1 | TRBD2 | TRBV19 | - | TGTGCCAGTAGTATATGGGGGGGGAATGAGCAGTTCTTC | CASSIWGGNEQFF
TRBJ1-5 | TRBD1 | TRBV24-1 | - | TGTGCCACCAGTGATTTGACGGGACAGCCAGTTTCGAGCAATCAGCCCCAGCATTTT | CATSDLTGQPVSSNQPQHF
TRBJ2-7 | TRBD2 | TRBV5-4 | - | TGTGCCAGCAGCCCCGGGACTAGCGGGACCTACGAGCAGTACTTC | CASSPGTSGTYEQYF
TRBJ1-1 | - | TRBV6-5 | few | TGTGCCAGCAGTTTAACGGGGGACACTGAAGCTTTCTTT | CASSLTGDTEAFF
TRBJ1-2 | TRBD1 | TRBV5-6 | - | TGTGCCAGCAGCTTAACAGGGGGCAATGCGCTTGATTATGGCTACACCTTC | CASSLTGGNALDYGYTF
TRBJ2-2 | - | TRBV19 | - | TGTGCCAGTTTTGACACCCCCGTACCCGGGGAGCTGTTTTTT | CASFDTPVPGELFF
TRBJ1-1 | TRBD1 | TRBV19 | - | TGTGCCAGTAGTCGTATAACAGGGGACTGGGGCACTGAAGCTTTCTTT | CASSRITGDWGTEAFF
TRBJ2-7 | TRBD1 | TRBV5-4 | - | TGTGCCAGCAGCTTGGGGTCCCGGCAGGGGGCCTACGAGCAGTACTTC | CASSLGSRQGAYEQYF